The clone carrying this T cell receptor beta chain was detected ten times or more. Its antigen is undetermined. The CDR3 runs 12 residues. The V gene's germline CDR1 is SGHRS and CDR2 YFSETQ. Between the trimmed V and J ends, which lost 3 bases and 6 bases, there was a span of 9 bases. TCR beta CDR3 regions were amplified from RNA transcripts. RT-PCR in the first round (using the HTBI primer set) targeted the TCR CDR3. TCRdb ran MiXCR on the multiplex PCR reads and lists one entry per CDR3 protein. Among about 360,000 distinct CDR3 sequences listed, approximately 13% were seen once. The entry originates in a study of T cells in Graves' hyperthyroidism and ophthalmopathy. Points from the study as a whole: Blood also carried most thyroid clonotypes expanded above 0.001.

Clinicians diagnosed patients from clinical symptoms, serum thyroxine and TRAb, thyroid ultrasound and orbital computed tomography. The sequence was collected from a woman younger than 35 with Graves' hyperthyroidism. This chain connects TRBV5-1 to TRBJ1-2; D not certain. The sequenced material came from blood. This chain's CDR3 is CASSSDGHGYTF. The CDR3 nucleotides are TGCGCCAGCAGCTCCGACGGGCATGGCTACACCTTC.